This TCR beta chain was sequenced for a study of blood T cell repertoires in COVID-19. In the study overall: Sites in the United States, Italy and Spain provided acute and convalescent COVID-19 samples. T cells, B-cell-depleted T cells, or PBMCs supplied cDNA or gDNA.

Authors' processing steps: Using reference gene primer amplification, nucleated cell counts were estimated. Assay: immunoSEQ multiplex PCR; the TCRdb copy retains only in-frame clones and omits some. The V and J calls and the clone size are those of that table, but D and trimming were determined from the DNA. The data contain about 260,000 clones, 80% to 90% of them seen just once; the ten biggest clones take up about 2.2%. Recovered Cohort 3 donors showed two negative PCRs, clearance, or symptom resolution. The TCR sequence derives from a young woman who had recovered from COVID-19. Sequenced: PBMCs or T cells enriched from blood (not recorded which).

The CDR3, as DNA: TGTGCCAGCAGCTCACCCTGGCCACAGGTCTATGGCTACACCTTC. Translating it yields CASSSPWPQVYGYTF. The chain couples TRBV7-3 to TRBJ1-2; D is perhaps TRBD1 (5 bases). V was clipped by 4 bases and J by 4 bases, with 16 bases between them. The CDR3 consists of 15 residues. Germline V gene lookup returns CDR1 SGHTA and CDR2 FQGTGA.